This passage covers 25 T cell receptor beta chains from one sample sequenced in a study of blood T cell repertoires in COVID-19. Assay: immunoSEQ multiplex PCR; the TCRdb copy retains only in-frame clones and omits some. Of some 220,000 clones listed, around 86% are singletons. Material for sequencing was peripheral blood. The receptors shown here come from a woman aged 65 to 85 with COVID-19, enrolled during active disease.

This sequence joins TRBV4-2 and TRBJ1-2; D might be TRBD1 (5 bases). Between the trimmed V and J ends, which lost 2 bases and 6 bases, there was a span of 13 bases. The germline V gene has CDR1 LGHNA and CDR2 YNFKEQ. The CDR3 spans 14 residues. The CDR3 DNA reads TGTGCCAGCAGCCAAAGGAGGGTGGGGGATGGCTACACCTTC. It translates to CASSQRRVGDGYTF.

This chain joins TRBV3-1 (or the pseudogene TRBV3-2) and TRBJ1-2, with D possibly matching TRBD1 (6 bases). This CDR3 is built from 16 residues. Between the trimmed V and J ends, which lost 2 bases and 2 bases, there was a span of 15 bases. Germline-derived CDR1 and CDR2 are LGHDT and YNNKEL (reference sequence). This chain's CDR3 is CASSQSQGRANYGYTF. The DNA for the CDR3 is TGTGCCAGCAGCCAAAGCCAGGGGAGGGCGAACTATGGCTACACCTTC.

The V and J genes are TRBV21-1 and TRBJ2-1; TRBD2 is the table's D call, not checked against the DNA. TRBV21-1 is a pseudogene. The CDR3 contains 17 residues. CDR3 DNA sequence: TGTGCCTGGACTAGCGGTTTTCCGACTAGCTCCTACAATGAGCAGTTCTTC. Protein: CAWTSGFPTSSYNEQFF.

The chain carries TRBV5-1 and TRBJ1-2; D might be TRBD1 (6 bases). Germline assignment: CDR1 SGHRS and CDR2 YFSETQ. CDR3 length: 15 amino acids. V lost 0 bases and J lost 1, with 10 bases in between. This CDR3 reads CASSLADSLNYGYTF. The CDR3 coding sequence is TGCGCCAGCAGCTTGGCGGACAGCCTTAACTATGGCTACACCTTC.

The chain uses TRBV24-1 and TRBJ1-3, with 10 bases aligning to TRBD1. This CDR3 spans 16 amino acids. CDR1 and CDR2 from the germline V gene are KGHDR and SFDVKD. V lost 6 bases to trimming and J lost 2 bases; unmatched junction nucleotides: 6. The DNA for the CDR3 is TGTGCCACCAGTCAATCCGGGACAGGGGCTGGAAACACCATATATTTT. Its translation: CATSQSGTGAGNTIYF.

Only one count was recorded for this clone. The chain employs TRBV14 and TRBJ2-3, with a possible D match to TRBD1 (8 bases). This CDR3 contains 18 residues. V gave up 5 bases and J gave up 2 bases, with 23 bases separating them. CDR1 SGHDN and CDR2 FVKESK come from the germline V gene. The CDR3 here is CASSLRTGRERATDTQYF. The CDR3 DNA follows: TGTGCCAGCAGCTTACGGACAGGGCGGGAGAGAGCCACAGATACGCAGTATTTT. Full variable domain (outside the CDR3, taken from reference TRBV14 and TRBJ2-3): EAGVTQFPSHSVIEKGQTVTLRCDPISGHDNLYWYRRVMGKEIKFLLHFVKESKQDESGMPNNRFLAERTGGTYSTLKVQPAELEDSGVYFCASSLRTGRERATDTQYFGPGTRLTVL.

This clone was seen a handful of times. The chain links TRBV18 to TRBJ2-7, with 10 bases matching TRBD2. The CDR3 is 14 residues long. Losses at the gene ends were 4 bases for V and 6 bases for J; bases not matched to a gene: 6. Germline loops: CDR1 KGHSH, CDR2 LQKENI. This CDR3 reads CASSQTSGIIEQYF. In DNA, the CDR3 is TGTGCCAGCTCACAAACTAGCGGGATAATCGAGCAGTACTTC.

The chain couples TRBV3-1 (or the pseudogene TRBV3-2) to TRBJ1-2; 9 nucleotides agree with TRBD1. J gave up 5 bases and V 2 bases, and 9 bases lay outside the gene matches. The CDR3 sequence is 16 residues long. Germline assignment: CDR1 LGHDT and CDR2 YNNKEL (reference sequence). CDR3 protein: CASSQKGPDRGYGYTF. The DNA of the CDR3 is TGTGCCAGCAGCCAAAAGGGCCCGGACAGGGGTTATGGCTACACCTTC.

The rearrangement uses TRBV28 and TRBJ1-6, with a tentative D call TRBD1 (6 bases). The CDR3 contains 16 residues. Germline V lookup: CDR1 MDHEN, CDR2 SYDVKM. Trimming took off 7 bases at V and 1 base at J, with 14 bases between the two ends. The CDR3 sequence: CASITGGPSYNSPLHF. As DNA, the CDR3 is TGTGCCAGCATCACGGGGGGGCCATCCTATAATTCACCCCTCCACTTT.

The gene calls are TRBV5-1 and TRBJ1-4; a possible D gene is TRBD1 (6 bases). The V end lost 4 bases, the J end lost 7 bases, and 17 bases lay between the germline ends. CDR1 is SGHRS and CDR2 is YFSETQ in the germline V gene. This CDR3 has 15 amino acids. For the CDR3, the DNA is TGCGCCAGCAGCCCGACACAGGGTTACAGTGAAAAACTGTTTTTT. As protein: CASSPTQGYSEKLFF.

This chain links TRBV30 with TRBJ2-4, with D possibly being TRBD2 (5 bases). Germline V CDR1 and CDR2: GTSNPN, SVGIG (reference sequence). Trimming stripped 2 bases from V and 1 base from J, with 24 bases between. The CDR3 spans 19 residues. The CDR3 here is CAWSPTGKGHGPAKNIQYF. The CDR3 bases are TGTGCCTGGAGTCCCACCGGGAAAGGCCATGGACCGGCCAAAAACATTCAGTACTTC.

This CDR3 is CASTLRSGYNSPLHF. CDR3 coding DNA: TGTGCCAGCACCCTGCGTAGCGGGTATAATTCACCCCTCCACTTT. J is TRBJ1-6 and V is TRBV27; D call uncertain. The CDR3 spans 15 residues. Germline-derived CDR1 and CDR2 are MNHEY and SMNVEV (reference sequence). V was shortened by 7 bases and J by 4 bases, with 14 bases between the two germline ends.

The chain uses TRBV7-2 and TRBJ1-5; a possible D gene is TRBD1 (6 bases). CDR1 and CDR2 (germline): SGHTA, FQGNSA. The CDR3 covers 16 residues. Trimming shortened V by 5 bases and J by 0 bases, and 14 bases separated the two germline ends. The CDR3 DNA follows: TGTGCCAGCAGCCCGGGACACCAAATTAGCAATCAGCCCCAGCATTTT. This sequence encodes CASSPGHQISNQPQHF. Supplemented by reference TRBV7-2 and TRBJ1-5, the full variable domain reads GAGVSQSPSNKVTEKGKDVELRCDPISGHTALYWYRQSLGQGLEFLIYFQGNSAPDKSGLPSDRFSAERTGGSVSTLTIQRTQQEDSAVYLCASSPGHQISNQPQHFGDGTRLSIL.

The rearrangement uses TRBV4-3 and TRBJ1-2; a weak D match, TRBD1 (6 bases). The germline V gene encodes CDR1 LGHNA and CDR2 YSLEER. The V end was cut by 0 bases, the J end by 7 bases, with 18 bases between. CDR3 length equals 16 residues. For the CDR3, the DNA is TGCGCCAGCAGCCAAGATGCGGCGGGGGCAAGATTTGGCTACACCTTC. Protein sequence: CASSQDAAGARFGYTF.

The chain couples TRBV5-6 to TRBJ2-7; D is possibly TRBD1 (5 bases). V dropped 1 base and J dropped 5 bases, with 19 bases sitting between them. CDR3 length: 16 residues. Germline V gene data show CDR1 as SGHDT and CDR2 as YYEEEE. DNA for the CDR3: TGTGCCAGCAGCTTGAGGTTCGGGCAGGGCTCGGACGAGCAGTACTTC. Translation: CASSLRFGQGSDEQYF.

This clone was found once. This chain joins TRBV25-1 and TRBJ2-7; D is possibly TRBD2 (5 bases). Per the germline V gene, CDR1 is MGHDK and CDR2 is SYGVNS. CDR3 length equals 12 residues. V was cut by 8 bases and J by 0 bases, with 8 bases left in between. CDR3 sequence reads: CASRGSSYEQYF. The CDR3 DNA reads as TGTGCCAGCCGGGGTAGCTCCTACGAGCAGTACTTC.

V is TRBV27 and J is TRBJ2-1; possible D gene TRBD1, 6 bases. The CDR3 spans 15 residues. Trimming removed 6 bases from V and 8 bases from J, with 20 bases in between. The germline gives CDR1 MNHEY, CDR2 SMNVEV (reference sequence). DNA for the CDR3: TGTGCCAGCAGCCCAGACCGGGTCGAGGGGGATGAGCAGTTCTTC. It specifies CASSPDRVEGDEQFF.

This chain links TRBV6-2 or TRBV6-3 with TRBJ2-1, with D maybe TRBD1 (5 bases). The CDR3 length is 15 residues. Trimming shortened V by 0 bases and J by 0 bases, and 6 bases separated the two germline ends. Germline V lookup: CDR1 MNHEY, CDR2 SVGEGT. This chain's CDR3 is CASSYSDSSYNEQFF. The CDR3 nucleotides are TGTGCCAGCAGTTACTCTGACAGCTCCTACAATGAGCAGTTCTTC.

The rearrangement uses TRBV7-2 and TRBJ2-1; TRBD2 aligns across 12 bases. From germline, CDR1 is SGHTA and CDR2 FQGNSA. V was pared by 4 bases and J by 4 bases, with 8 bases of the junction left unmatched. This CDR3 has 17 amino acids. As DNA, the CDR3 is TGTGCCAGCAGCTCGAAACGGACTAGCGGGGCTTACAATGAGCAGTTCTTC. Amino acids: CASSSKRTSGAYNEQFF.

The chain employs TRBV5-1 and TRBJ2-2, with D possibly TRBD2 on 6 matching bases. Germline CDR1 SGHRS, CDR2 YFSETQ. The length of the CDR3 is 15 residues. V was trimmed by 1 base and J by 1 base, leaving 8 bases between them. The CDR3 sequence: CASSLTGENTGELFF. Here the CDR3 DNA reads TGCGCCAGCAGCTTGACGGGAGAGAACACCGGGGAGCTGTTTTTT.

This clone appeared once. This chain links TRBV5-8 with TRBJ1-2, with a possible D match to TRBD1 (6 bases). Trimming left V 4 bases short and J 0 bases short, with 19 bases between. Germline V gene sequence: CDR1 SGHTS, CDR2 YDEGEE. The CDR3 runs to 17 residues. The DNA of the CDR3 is TGTGCCAGCAGCCCAATCGGGCGGACAGCTTCTAACTATGGCTACACCTTC. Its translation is CASSPIGRTASNYGYTF.

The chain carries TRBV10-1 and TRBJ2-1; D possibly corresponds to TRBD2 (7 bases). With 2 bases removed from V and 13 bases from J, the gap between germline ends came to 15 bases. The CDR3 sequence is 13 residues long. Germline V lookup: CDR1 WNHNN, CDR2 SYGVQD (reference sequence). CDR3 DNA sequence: TGCGCCAGCAGTGAGAGAGGGAGGGGGGCACAGTTCTTC. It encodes CASSERGRGAQFF.

CDR3 amino acids: CASSPGISGANVLTF. For the CDR3, the DNA is TGTGCCAGCAGCCCCGGGATCTCTGGGGCCAACGTCCTGACTTTC. This chain uses TRBV3-1 (or the pseudogene TRBV3-2) with TRBJ2-6, with D perhaps TRBD2 (5 bases). Between the trimmed V and J ends, which lost 4 bases and 0 bases, there was a span of 7 bases. CDR1 LGHDT and CDR2 YNNKEL come from the germline V gene (reference sequence). The CDR3 covers 15 residues.

The CDR3 DNA follows: TGTGCCAGCAGAGCACTAGCGTACAGCACAGATACGCAGTATTTT. Amino acids: CASRALAYSTDTQYF. This chain connects TRBV6-5 to TRBJ2-3, with 7 bases lining up with TRBD2. The CDR3 runs to 15 residues. The V segment lost 6 bases and the J segment 0 bases; nucleotides outside the gene matches: 6. CDR1 is MNHEY, CDR2 SVGAGI, per germline.

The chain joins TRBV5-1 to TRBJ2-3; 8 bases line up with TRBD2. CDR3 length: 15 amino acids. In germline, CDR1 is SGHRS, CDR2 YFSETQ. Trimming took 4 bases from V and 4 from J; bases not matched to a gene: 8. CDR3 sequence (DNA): TGCGCCAGCAGCCTTAGCGGGATTAACGCAGATACGCAGTATTTT. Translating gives CASSLSGINADTQYF. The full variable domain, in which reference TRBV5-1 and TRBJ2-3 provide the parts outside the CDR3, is KAGVTQTPRYLIKTRGQQVTLSCSPISGHRSVSWYQQTPGQGLQFLFEYFSETQRNKGNFPGRFSGRQFSNSRSEMNVSTLELGDSALYLCASSLSGINADTQYFGPGTRLTVL.